This TCR beta chain is drawn from a study of cytomegalovirus exposure and HLA in healthy donors. Points from the study as a whole: Most TCR sequences were seen very rarely across donors, but some public TCRs occurred in many.

Note on this clone: Its antigen is not known.

The V and J ends lost 4 bases and 6 bases, in that order; junction bases with no gene match: 7. Looked up from germline, CDR1 is LNHDA and CDR2 is SQIVND (reference sequence). The CDR3 consists of 15 residues. The PCR used 60 Vbeta and 13 Jbeta primers. Libraries were prepared by immunoSEQ multiplex PCR; TCRdb keeps only in-frame clonotypes and omits some of them. The sample holds 100,000 or so clones; 65% to 85% are singletons and the top ten take 5% to 6.5%. The chain uses TRBV19 and TRBJ2-3; TRBD1 matches at 10 bases. This TCR was sampled from a man aged 18 to 35 in good health and CMV-seronegative. The sample was PBMCs. The CDR3 here is CASSNRQGASDTQYF. The CDR3 nucleotides read TGTGCCAGTAGTAACAGACAGGGGGCATCGGATACGCAGTATTTT.